This passage covers 5 T cell receptor beta chains from one sample sequenced in a study of PD-1 blockade in classical Hodgkin lymphoma. Clones were sequenced by immunoSEQ multiplex PCR, and TCRdb holds only the in-frame ones, with some missing. The repertoire holds roughly 2,900 clones, with roughly 77% as singletons. Time point specified: cycle 4 day 1 (C4D1), after 6 weeks of nivolumab. Each patient experienced a relapse that followed autologous stem cell transplantation, and brentuximab vedotin exposure varied. Applied to thawed PBMCs, magnetic negative selection was the method used to isolate CD8+ T cells. The sample consisted of CD8+ T cells from blood, taken before the fourth cycle of nivolumab. The receptors derive from a human donor with classical Hodgkin lymphoma.

This clone appeared once. The genes are TRBV15 and TRBJ2-2; unclear D gene. This CDR3 is built from 14 residues. Looked up from germline, CDR1 is LNHNV and CDR2 is YYDKDF (reference sequence). Deletions cut 2 bases from V and 6 bases from J, with 10 bases between. As DNA, the CDR3 is TGTGCCACCAGCAGACTGAGTAGTTCCGGGGAGCTGTTTTTT. Amino acids: CATSRLSSSGELFF.

There are a few counts of this clone. The chain links TRBV28 to TRBJ2-7, with D unclear. Trimming removed 4 bases from V and 2 bases from J, with 12 bases in between. In germline, CDR1 is MDHEN, CDR2 SYDVKM. The CDR3 runs 14 residues. CDR3 nucleotide sequence: TGTGCCAGCAGTTATACTGACATCCCCTACGAGCAGTACTTC. This encodes CASSYTDIPYEQYF. The full variable domain, in which reference TRBV28 and TRBJ2-7 provide the parts outside the CDR3, is DVKVTQSSRYLVKRTGEKVFLECVQDMDHENMFWYRQDPGLGLRLIYFSYDVKMKEKGDIPEGYSVSREKKERFSLILESASTNQTSMYLCASSYTDIPYEQYFGPGTRLTVT.

This clone was counted a few times. The J gene is TRBJ2-1, the V gene TRBV7-8, with D possibly matching TRBD2 (6 bases). Germline CDR1 and CDR2: SGHVS and FQNEAQ. The V end was cut by 5 bases, the J end by 12 bases, with 17 bases between. The CDR3 loop spans 13 amino acids. The CDR3 bases are TGTGCCAGCAGCCAAAACTCGGGACTTTTGCAGTTCTTC. Its translation is CASSQNSGLLQFF.

This clone appeared a single time. The rearrangement links TRBV14 to TRBJ2-1, with 12 bases aligning to TRBD2. This CDR3 has 16 amino acids. The V gene's germline CDR1 is SGHDN and CDR2 FVKESK. Trimming removed 3 bases from V and 9 bases from J; junction bases left unmatched: 9. For the CDR3, the DNA is TGTGCCAGCAGCCAGCTCCTAGCGGGGGGGCCGCCTGAGCAGTTCTTC. The encoded protein is CASSQLLAGGPPEQFF. Drawing the rest from reference TRBV14 and TRBJ2-1, the complete variable domain is EAGVTQFPSHSVIEKGQTVTLRCDPISGHDNLYWYRRVMGKEIKFLLHFVKESKQDESGMPNNRFLAERTGGTYSTLKVQPAELEDSGVYFCASSQLLAGGPPEQFFGPGTRLTVL.

The chain combines TRBV9 with TRBJ2-7; 8 nucleotides match TRBD1. V was clipped by 4 bases and J by 5 bases; unmatched bases: 8. From germline, CDR1 is SGDLS and CDR2 YYNGEE. The CDR3 covers 14 residues. The CDR3: CASSLGQGLDEQYF. DNA for the CDR3: TGTGCCAGCAGCTTAGGACAGGGCCTGGACGAGCAGTACTTC.